This T cell receptor beta chain comes out of a study of shared clonotypes between healthy human individuals. For the study at large: Per-donor plates numbered three CD4 naive, three CD4 memory, two CD8 naive and one CD8 memory.

Points on this clone: What it binds is not known.

The CDR3 totals 13 residues. Trimming took off 7 bases at V and 4 bases at J, with 13 bases between the two ends. CDR1 SNHLY and CDR2 FYNNEI come from the germline V gene. Only Caucasian adults living in Nashville, Tennessee served as donors. Repertoires were generated with immunoSEQ multiplex PCR, while TCRdb's copy carries only in-frame clones and drops some. The repertoire holds 2 million to 2.5 million clones, roughly 90% seen once, with approximately 0.4% in the top ten. Overall study findings and caveats: The generation probabilities recorded for non-shared clonotypes fell below those of clonotypes shared by all four donors.

This TCR derives from a young man in good health. Some clones in this sample may be carry-over from other donors' samples. The specimen was naive CD4+ T cells from PBMCs. Subset denoted: CD45RA+ positively selected. The chain uses TRBV2 and TRBJ1-1; no reliable D call. CDR3 region: CASTLWAGTEAFF. The CDR3 nucleotides read TGTGCCAGCACCCTCTGGGCGGGCACTGAAGCTTTCTTT.